These 13 T cell receptor beta chains were sequenced from one sample in a study of cytomegalovirus exposure and HLA in healthy donors. The PCR had 60 Vbeta and 13 Jbeta primers. Sequencing used immunoSEQ multiplex PCR; TCRdb keeps in-frame clones, though not all of them. The sample shows about 170,000 clones, around four fifths of them seen only once. The sequencing input was PBMCs. The receptors come from a female donor in good health and CMV-seronegative.

The J gene is TRBJ1-4, the V gene TRBV18, with D perhaps matching TRBD1 (5 bases). Germline CDR1 KGHSH, CDR2 LQKENI. CDR3 size: 15 residues. V gave up 3 bases and J gave up 0 bases, with 8 bases separating them. The CDR3 loop is CASSPGRATNEKLFF. CDR3 DNA: TGTGCCAGCTCACCTGGCAGGGCAACTAATGAAAAACTGTTTTTT.

This clone showed up just a few times. V is TRBV6-6 and J is TRBJ2-3; D possibly corresponds to TRBD2 (6 bases). The CDR3 extends over 14 amino acids. Germline V gene data show CDR1 as MNHNY and CDR2 as SVGAGI (reference sequence). Trimming took off 5 bases at V and 0 bases at J, with 9 bases between the two ends. CDR3 DNA: TGTGCCAGCAGTGGGGGGACTAGCACAGATACGCAGTATTTT. It translates to CASSGGTSTDTQYF.

This sequence joins TRBV19 and TRBJ2-2; D call uncertain. V was cut by 2 bases and J by 5 bases, with 12 bases left in between. Germline-derived CDR1 and CDR2 are LNHDA and SQIVND (reference sequence). This CDR3 has 15 amino acids. CDR3 in amino acids: CASSIIRSSTGELFF. DNA for the CDR3: TGTGCCAGTAGTATAATCAGGTCGAGTACCGGGGAGCTGTTTTTT.

V gene TRBV7-2 combines with J gene TRBJ2-3; 13 nucleotides agree with TRBD2. V dropped 5 bases and J dropped 5; count of bases not matched to a gene: 4. CDR1 SGHTA and CDR2 FQGNSA come from the germline V gene. The CDR3 loop spans 15 amino acids. The CDR3 coding sequence is TGTGCCAGCAGCCTCTGGACTAGCGGGAGAGATACGCAGTATTTT. It codes for CASSLWTSGRDTQYF.

This clone was detected only a few times. The gene calls are TRBV9 and TRBJ2-1; TRBD2 aligns across 12 bases. The CDR3 has 18 residues. V gave up 1 base and J gave up 6 bases; unmatched junction bases: 11. Germline V gives CDR1 SGDLS, CDR2 YYNGEE. The CDR3 protein is CASSVSPGSSGGANEQFF. CDR3 bases: TGTGCCAGCAGCGTATCCCCCGGTTCTAGCGGGGGGGCCAATGAGCAGTTCTTC.

This chain joins TRBV19 and TRBJ1-4; 7 bases line up with TRBD1. Germline assignment: CDR1 LNHDA and CDR2 SQIVND (reference sequence). The CDR3 sequence is 15 residues long. Trimming took 6 bases from V and 5 from J; bases not matched to a gene: 9. The chain's CDR3 is CASSPGTEVNEKLFF. CDR3 nucleotides: TGTGCCAGTAGCCCCGGGACAGAAGTAAATGAAAAACTGTTTTTT.

V gene TRBV7-9 combines with J gene TRBJ1-4; D unresolved. Germline CDR1 reads SEHNR; CDR2 reads FQNEAQ (reference sequence). V gave up 2 bases and J gave up 5 bases, with 12 bases separating them. The CDR3 contains 15 residues. The CDR3 DNA follows: TGTGCCAGCAGCTTAAGTGTCGCCGGGAATGAAAAACTGTTTTTT. Encoded protein: CASSLSVAGNEKLFF.

In nucleotides, the CDR3 is TGTGCCAGCAGCTTGGCAGGGGCAGGGGCCTACGAGCAGTACTTC. This encodes CASSLAGAGAYEQYF. The rearrangement uses TRBV5-5 and TRBJ2-7, with D possibly TRBD1 on 6 matching bases. CDR1 and CDR2 (germline): SGHKS, YYEKEE (reference sequence). The CDR3 contains 15 residues. Between the trimmed V and J ends, which lost 0 bases and 2 bases, there was a span of 12 bases.

The rearrangement uses TRBV27 and TRBJ1-1, with D hard to call. Per the germline V gene, CDR1 is MNHEY and CDR2 is SMNVEV (reference sequence). The CDR3 runs 15 residues. Trimming took 4 bases from V and 0 from J, leaving 12 bases between them. CDR3 nucleotide sequence: TGTGCCAGCAGTTCCTCTTCTGAGGTGAACACTGAAGCTTTCTTT. Its translation is CASSSSSEVNTEAFF.

This chain uses TRBV7-2 with TRBJ2-3; the D gene is possibly TRBD2 (5 bases). The CDR3 consists of 15 residues. Germline CDR1 SGHTA, CDR2 FQGNSA. The germline V and J ends were trimmed by 0 bases and 2 bases, with 9 bases remaining between them. Here the CDR3 DNA reads TGTGCCAGCAGCTTAGCGAGCGGCTACACAGATACGCAGTATTTT. As protein: CASSLASGYTDTQYF. Drawing the rest from reference TRBV7-2 and TRBJ2-3, the complete variable domain is GAGVSQSPSNKVTEKGKDVELRCDPISGHTALYWYRQSLGQGLEFLIYFQGNSAPDKSGLPSDRFSAERTGGSVSTLTIQRTQQEDSAVYLCASSLASGYTDTQYFGPGTRLTVL.

The chain recombines TRBV19 with TRBJ2-7; the D gene is possibly TRBD1 (5 bases). Germline CDR1 is LNHDA and CDR2 is SQIVND (reference sequence). The CDR3 length is 13 residues. The V end lost 1 base, the J end lost 3 bases, and 7 bases lay between the germline ends. CDR3 loop: CASSIADNYEQYF. The CDR3 bases are TGTGCCAGTAGTATAGCGGACAACTACGAGCAGTACTTC.

The chain uses TRBV19 and TRBJ1-1; D unresolved. Germline CDR1 is LNHDA and CDR2 is SQIVND (reference sequence). There are 14 residues in the CDR3. The V and J ends lost 1 base and 3 bases respectively, with 9 bases between them. CDR3 residues: CASSIAASDTEAFF. The CDR3, as DNA: TGTGCCAGTAGTATAGCCGCCAGCGACACTGAAGCTTTCTTT.

This chain uses TRBV7-2 with TRBJ1-2, with 9 bases lining up with TRBD1. CDR3 size: 15 residues. The J segment lost 2 bases and the V segment lost 3 bases, leaving 4 bases of the junction unmatched. In germline, CDR1 is SGHTA, CDR2 FQGNSA. The CDR3 DNA sequence: TGTGCCAGCAGCTTTGCCGGGACAGGGAACTATGGCTACACCTTC. Its protein is CASSFAGTGNYGYTF.